This TCR beta chain was documented in a study of T-cell memory formation after mild COVID-19. Comments on this clonotype: The antigen is undetermined.

The study's findings and limits: Clones which contracted sat mainly in CM and EM if CD4+, and in EMRA if CD8+. The finding that pre-infection memory included some responding clones suggested that cross-reactive memory joined. Researchers could not confirm that second-wave clones peaking on day 37 targeted SARS-CoV-2.

Germline V lookup: CDR1 SEHNR, CDR2 FQNEAQ (reference sequence). J lost 0 bases, V lost 3 bases, and 4 bases had no gene match. The CDR3 spans 15 residues. A single record per CDR3 protein comes from TCRdb applying MiXCR to the 5' RACE reads. The data contain 190,000 or so distinct CDR3 sequences, roughly 23% of them singletons. The chain combines TRBV7-9 with TRBJ2-7, with 8 bases lining up with TRBD1. Sequencing was done on a sample of PBMCs or a T cell subset sorted from them (not recorded which). This receptor was identified in an adult woman who had mild COVID-19 (a few samples of this study predate the infection). Cell type and time point are not known. Here the CDR3 DNA reads TGTGCCAGCAGCTTGACAGGGGACCTCTCCTACGAGCAGTACTTC. Protein sequence: CASSLTGDLSYEQYF.